The 30 T cell receptor beta chains in this list originate from one sample, sequenced in a study of cytomegalovirus exposure and HLA in healthy donors. PCR involved 60 Vbeta and 13 Jbeta primers. Data came from immunoSEQ multiplex PCR; TCRdb stores just in-frame clones and leaves some out. The repertoire shows about 210,000 clones; the top ten hold about 0.9%. Sequenced: PBMCs. All receptors derive from a woman aged 25 to 45 in good health and CMV-seropositive.

This chain joins TRBV29-1 and TRBJ2-5, with 7 bases lining up with TRBD2. The CDR3 consists of 13 residues. Germline CDR1 reads SQVTM; CDR2 reads ANQGSEA. The CDR3 coding sequence is TGCGCGAAGGCGGGAGCGGCGGAAGAGACCCAGTACTTC. This sequence encodes CAKAGAAEETQYF.

The rearrangement joins TRBV29-1 to TRBJ1-1; no reliable D call. Trimming shortened V by 4 bases and J by 5 bases, and 5 bases separated the two germline ends. This CDR3 is 10 amino acids long. CDR1 SQVTM and CDR2 ANQGSEA come from the germline V gene. CDR3: CSVVLTEAFF. The CDR3 DNA follows: TGCAGCGTTGTGTTAACTGAAGCTTTCTTT. Variable domain in full (rest from reference TRBV29-1 and TRBJ1-1): SAVISQKPSRDICQRGTSLTIQCQVDSQVTMMFWYRQQPGQSLTLIATANQGSEATYESGFVIDKFPISRPNLTFSTLTVSNMSPEDSSIYLCSVVLTEAFFGQGTRLTVV.

The genes are TRBV29-1 and TRBJ2-3; D possibly corresponds to TRBD2 (6 bases). Germline lookup yields CDR1 SQVTM and CDR2 ANQGSEA. The V end was cut by 3 bases, the J end by 1 base, with 8 bases between. The length of the CDR3 is 13 residues. CDR3 protein: CSVEEGRTDTQYF. CDR3 coding DNA: TGCAGCGTTGAGGAGGGACGCACAGATACGCAGTATTTT.

This sequence joins TRBV5-1 and TRBJ2-3, with 7 bases aligning to TRBD2. Per the germline V gene, CDR1 is SGHRS and CDR2 is YFSETQ. V lost 5 bases and J lost 1; bases outside the gene matches: 4. The CDR3 runs 14 residues. CDR3: CASRRGERTDTQYF. Written as DNA, the CDR3 is TGCGCCAGCAGACGGGGGGAACGCACAGATACGCAGTATTTT.

V usage is TRBV4-1 and J usage is TRBJ2-2; D possibly corresponds to TRBD1 (6 bases). V shed 0 bases and J shed 5 bases, with 16 bases lying between them. CDR1 is MGHRA, CDR2 YSYEKL, per germline. CDR3 length: 17 residues. The CDR3 is CASSQDEGQGLTGELFF. The DNA of the CDR3 is TGCGCCAGCAGCCAAGATGAAGGTCAGGGGTTAACCGGGGAGCTGTTTTTT.

V and J are TRBV5-6 and TRBJ1-1; 9 positions match TRBD1. The germline CDR1 and CDR2 sequences are SGHDT and YYEEEE. The CDR3 loop spans 14 amino acids. V shed 4 bases, J shed 5 bases, and the junction held 6 bases outside the gene matches. CDR3 DNA sequence: TGTGCCAGCAGCCGGGGACAGGGTTGGACTGAAGCTTTCTTT. Protein: CASSRGQGWTEAFF.

The V call is TRBV10-3, the J call TRBJ2-7; possible D gene TRBD1, 5 bases. This CDR3 spans 13 amino acids. Trimming took off 3 bases at V and 5 bases at J, with 11 bases between the two ends. Germline CDR1 ENHRY, CDR2 SYGVKD. CDR3: CAISDRVGDEQYF. DNA for the CDR3: TGTGCCATCAGTGATCGGGTAGGGGACGAGCAGTACTTC.

The chain recombines TRBV10-3 with TRBJ2-3, with 14 bases that match TRBD2. Losses at the gene ends were 5 bases for V and 4 bases for J; bases not matched to a gene: 2. CDR1 and CDR2 from the germline V gene are ENHRY and SYGVKD. This CDR3 spans 15 amino acids. Here the CDR3 DNA reads TGTGCCATCAGTACGGGACTAGCGGGGGCAGATACGCAGTATTTT. Translated, it gives CAISTGLAGADTQYF.

This chain links TRBV10-3 with TRBJ2-1, with a weak D call TRBD2 (6 bases). Germline V gives CDR1 ENHRY, CDR2 SYGVKD. Trimming removed 11 bases from V and 4 bases from J, with 12 bases in between. CDR3 length equals 12 residues. The CDR3 protein is CAVSGEYNEQFF. Written as DNA, the CDR3 is TGTGCCGTTAGCGGCGAGTACAATGAGCAGTTCTTC.

This chain connects TRBV10-1 to TRBJ1-1, with D possibly matching TRBD1 (6 bases). Germline-derived CDR1 and CDR2 are WNHNN and SYGVQD (reference sequence). This CDR3 region has 14 residues. V lost 3 bases, J lost 1 base, and 9 bases lay in between. The CDR3 sequence is CASSDTGKNTEAFF. Written as DNA, the CDR3 is TGCGCCAGCAGTGATACAGGGAAGAACACTGAAGCTTTCTTT.

V and J are TRBV7-7 and TRBJ2-2; 7 bases map to TRBD1. Unmatched junction bases numbered 2, after V lost 3 bases and J lost 1 base. The germline CDR1 and CDR2 sequences are SSHAT and FNYEAQ (reference sequence). CDR3 length: 15 residues. The CDR3 protein is CASSLNRGNTGELFF. CDR3 sequence (DNA): TGTGCCAGCAGCTTGAACAGGGGGAACACCGGGGAGCTGTTTTTT.

The V and J genes are TRBV6-5 and TRBJ1-4, with 8 bases identical to TRBD1. The CDR3 is made up of 14 amino acids. Trimming cost V 5 bases and J 8 bases; bases outside gene matches: 7. CDR1 and CDR2 (germline): MNHEY, SVGAGI. CDR3 amino acids: CASSLTGGSEKLFF. CDR3 DNA sequence: TGTGCCAGCAGTCTAACAGGGGGGAGCGAAAAACTGTTTTTT.

The chain has TRBV10-3 and TRBJ2-5, with TRBD1 matching 9 bases. The DNA end is more similar to TRBJ2-7, so the J call may be wrong. Germline values: CDR1 ENHRY, CDR2 SYGVKD. This CDR3 has 14 amino acids. CDR3 sequence: CAIKTGGGSYEQYF. The DNA for the CDR3 is TGTGCCATCAAGACAGGGGGAGGCTCCTACGAGCAGTACTTC.

The rearrangement links TRBV9 to TRBJ2-1; TRBD2 matches 11 bases. V trimming: 4 bases; J trimming: 6 bases; junction bases outside the gene matches: 6. CDR1 and CDR2 from the germline V gene are SGDLS and YYNGEE. The CDR3 totals 15 residues. The CDR3 DNA follows: TGTGCCAGCAGCTTTAGCGGGAGGGGTGGCAATGAGCAGTTCTTC. Its translation is CASSFSGRGGNEQFF.

V usage is TRBV5-1 and J usage is TRBJ1-1, with no clear D. In germline, CDR1 is SGHRS, CDR2 YFSETQ. The CDR3 extends over 15 amino acids. The ends were cut back, 0 bases at V and 1 base at J, with 10 bases in the middle. The CDR3 DNA follows: TGCGCCAGCAGCTTGGCCCCTGGGCAGAACACTGAAGCTTTCTTT. This codes for CASSLAPGQNTEAFF. The variable domain in full, with the rest retrieved from reference TRBV5-1 and TRBJ1-1, is KAGVTQTPRYLIKTRGQQVTLSCSPISGHRSVSWYQQTPGQGLQFLFEYFSETQRNKGNFPGRFSGRQFSNSRSEMNVSTLELGDSALYLCASSLAPGQNTEAFFGQGTRLTVV.

The chain couples TRBV5-5 to TRBJ2-7; the match to TRBD2 covers 8 bases. The CDR3 is 15 residues long. V shed 4 bases and J 0 bases; nucleotides not matched to a gene: 6. The germline V gene encodes CDR1 SGHKS and CDR2 YYEKEE (reference sequence). CDR3 nucleotide sequence: TGTGCCAGCAGCCTACTAGCGGTTAGCTCCTACGAGCAGTACTTC. Protein product: CASSLLAVSSYEQYF.

The genes are TRBV7-2 and TRBJ2-7; 9 nucleotides agree with TRBD1. Losses at the gene ends were 8 bases for V and 5 bases for J; bases not matched to a gene: 10. Per germline, CDR1 SGHTA and CDR2 FQGNSA. The length of the CDR3 is 14 residues. DNA for the CDR3: TGTGCCAGCGGACTGGGGGACAGGGTACACGAGCAGTACTTC. This translates into CASGLGDRVHEQYF.

This chain connects TRBV5-1 to TRBJ1-1; no firm D call. The CDR3 extends over 15 amino acids. Germline assignment: CDR1 SGHRS and CDR2 YFSETQ. Trimming stripped 0 bases from V and 1 base from J, with 10 bases between. The CDR3 is CASSLGREQNTEAFF. CDR3 DNA: TGCGCCAGCAGCTTGGGGAGAGAACAGAACACTGAAGCTTTCTTT.

This rearrangement joins TRBV5-1 to TRBJ2-3, with a possible D match to TRBD1 (6 bases). Germline V CDR1 and CDR2: SGHRS, YFSETQ. Trimming shortened V by 3 bases and J by 6 bases, and 20 bases separated the two germline ends. The CDR3 extends over 16 amino acids. Written as DNA, the CDR3 is TGCGCCAGCAGCTGGTACGCCTCCACAGGGCTCGATACGCAGTATTTT. It encodes CASSWYASTGLDTQYF.

The rearrangement links TRBV4-1 to TRBJ2-1, with TRBD2 as a possible D gene (6 bases). CDR3 length: 17 residues. Trimming removed 2 bases at V and 0 bases at J, with 14 bases between. Germline CDR1 and CDR2: MGHRA and YSYEKL. CDR3 loop: CASSQRGGVDSYNEQFF. The CDR3 nucleotides read TGCGCCAGCAGCCAACGCGGCGGGGTGGACTCCTACAATGAGCAGTTCTTC.

The chain couples TRBV28 to TRBJ1-2; maybe TRBD1 (5 bases). CDR1 is MDHEN and CDR2 is SYDVKM in the germline V gene. Trimming removed 8 bases at V and 3 bases at J, with 10 bases between. The CDR3 has 12 residues. CDR3 sequence (DNA): TGTGCCAGCTGGGGGGAAGACTATGGCTACACCTTC. Protein sequence: CASWGEDYGYTF.

The chain has TRBV9 and TRBJ2-3; 8 bases are a match to TRBD1. Germline assignment: CDR1 SGDLS and CDR2 YYNGEE. Unmatched junction bases numbered 4, after V lost 3 bases and J lost 1 base. This CDR3 is 15 amino acids long. The DNA for the CDR3 is TGTGCCAGCAGCGCCCAGGGGGCTGGCACAGATACGCAGTATTTT. It yields the protein CASSAQGAGTDTQYF.

The genes are TRBV7-2 and TRBJ2-6; D is possibly TRBD1 (5 bases). The CDR3 loop spans 17 amino acids. CDR1 SGHTA and CDR2 FQGNSA come from the germline V gene. Trimming cost V 2 bases and J 4 bases, with 15 bases left between them. The DNA for the CDR3 is TGTGCCAGCAGCTTATCTACACAGGAGACCGGGGCCAACGTCCTGACTTTC. It specifies CASSLSTQETGANVLTF. The variable domain in full, completed from reference TRBV7-2 and TRBJ2-6, reads GAGVSQSPSNKVTEKGKDVELRCDPISGHTALYWYRQSLGQGLEFLIYFQGNSAPDKSGLPSDRFSAERTGGSVSTLTIQRTQQEDSAVYLCASSLSTQETGANVLTFGAGSRLTVL.

As to this clone: The sample carries other DNA sequences with the same CDR3. The CDR3 DNA follows: TGTGCCAGCAGTTATCAGGGGTTGAACACTGAAGCTTTCTTT. Translating gives CASSYQGLNTEAFF. V and J are TRBV6-5 and TRBJ1-1; a possible D gene is TRBD1 (6 bases). The CDR3 is 14 residues long. With 3 bases removed from V and 0 bases from J, the gap between germline ends came to 8 bases. CDR1 is MNHEY and CDR2 is SVGAGI in the germline V gene.

The chain combines TRBV15 with TRBJ2-7; TRBD2 might be the D (6 bases). CDR1 and CDR2 from the germline V gene are LNHNV and YYDKDF (reference sequence). Trimming left V 5 bases short and J 5 bases short, with 16 bases between. There are 14 residues in the CDR3. The CDR3 DNA sequence: TGTGCCACCAGCCGTAGTGGGAGGACCAACGAGCAGTACTTC. Translating it yields CATSRSGRTNEQYF.

This rearrangement joins TRBV10-3 to TRBJ2-1, with D tentatively TRBD2 (6 bases). The CDR3 extends over 14 amino acids. Germline values: CDR1 ENHRY, CDR2 SYGVKD. V was clipped by 7 bases and J by 7 bases, with 17 bases between them. The CDR3 reads CAITRDSSQNEQFF. The CDR3 DNA reads TGTGCCATCACTCGGGACTCAAGCCAAAATGAGCAGTTCTTC.

The chain couples TRBV28 to TRBJ2-2; maybe TRBD1 (6 bases). V dropped 3 bases and J dropped 5 bases, with 13 bases sitting between them. The CDR3 consists of 15 residues. Germline V gives CDR1 MDHEN, CDR2 SYDVKM. CDR3 DNA sequence: TGTGCCAGCAGTTTGTGGCGGCAGGGGACCGGGGAGCTGTTTTTT. This translates into CASSLWRQGTGELFF.

The chain joins TRBV9 to TRBJ2-3, with 7 bases that match TRBD1. J lost 0 bases, V lost 2 bases, and 6 bases had no gene match. CDR1 is SGDLS and CDR2 is YYNGEE in the germline V gene. The CDR3 covers 16 residues. The CDR3: CASSVWTGTSTDTQYF. The DNA for the CDR3 is TGTGCCAGCAGCGTGTGGACAGGAACTAGCACAGATACGCAGTATTTT.

This chain connects TRBV27 to TRBJ2-1; D is undetermined. Germline CDR1 MNHEY, CDR2 SMNVEV (reference sequence). Trimming removed 8 bases at V and 5 bases at J, with 13 bases between. The CDR3 consists of 13 residues. The CDR3 loop is CASQSSRHNEQFF. The DNA for the CDR3 is TGTGCCAGCCAGAGTTCCAGGCACAATGAGCAGTTCTTC.

The chain recombines TRBV6-1 with TRBJ2-7; 14 bases match TRBD2. Trimming cost V 3 bases and J 0 bases; bases outside gene matches: 7. The CDR3 is 18 residues long. Germline assignment: CDR1 MNHNS and CDR2 SASEGT. The CDR3 is CASSEGGTSGSFSYEQYF. CDR3 bases: TGTGCCAGCAGTGAGGGGGGGACTAGCGGGAGCTTCTCCTACGAGCAGTACTTC.